The T cell receptor (beta chain) under discussion was sequenced for a study of a mutant IDH1 vaccine in newly diagnosed glioma. The wider study: Of the patients given treatment, about 62% were male and 37.5% were female, and a mean age of around 44 years was recorded.

From germline, CDR1 is GTSNPN and CDR2 SVGIG (reference sequence). The CDR3 covers 12 residues. J was trimmed by 1 base and V by 5 bases; bases with no gene match: 1. The time point: week 23, last vaccination. Vaccination used 300 ug of mutant IDH1 20-mer peptide per dose, with topical imiquimod. This clone was counted between two and nine times. What it binds is not known. Profiled with immunoSEQ multiplex PCR; TCRdb holds only in-frame clones, not every one. The sample lists over 45,000 clones, 80% occurring once. V is TRBV30 and J is TRBJ1-1; 7 bases agree with TRBD1. The specimen was PBMCs, collected from a glioma patient whose treatment included an IDH1 peptide vaccine. The sequence derives from a middle-aged man with glioma. CDR3 in amino acids: CAWDRENTEAFF. CDR3 nucleotides: TGTGCCTGGGACAGGGAGAACACTGAAGCTTTCTTT.